One and the same sample provided the 3 T cell receptor beta chains below, sequenced in a study of blood T cell repertoires in COVID-19. Repertoires were generated with immunoSEQ multiplex PCR, while TCRdb's copy carries only in-frame clones and drops some. The sample carries fewer than 35,000 clones, about nine tenths recorded once. The sequencing sample was made of peripheral blood. All receptors derive from a man aged 45-65 years with active or convalescent COVID-19.

The chain has TRBV9 and TRBJ2-5; TRBD2 matches 8 bases. With 0 bases clipped from V and 5 bases from J, the junction kept 12 bases outside the gene matches. Germline loops: CDR1 SGDLS, CDR2 YYNGEE. The CDR3 totals 17 residues. Written as DNA, the CDR3 is TGTGCCAGCAGCGTAGATCAAGCGGGAGTGGTTGGGGAGACCCAGTACTTC. Translating it yields CASSVDQAGVVGETQYF.

The rearrangement links TRBV5-1 to TRBJ2-1, with TRBD2 matching over 12 bases. Germline loops: CDR1 SGHRS, CDR2 YFSETQ. The trim removed 4 bases at V and 2 bases at J, leaving 10 bases unmatched. This CDR3 is 18 amino acids long. CDR3 nucleotides: TGCGCCAGCAGCCACCGTCCCCGGACTAGCGGGACCTACAATGAGCAGTTCTTC. It encodes CASSHRPRTSGTYNEQFF.

This rearrangement joins TRBV28 to TRBJ2-2; D may be TRBD2 (5 bases). V lost 5 bases and J 2 bases, leaving 6 bases between the germline ends. This CDR3 has 13 residues. From germline, CDR1 is MDHEN and CDR2 SYDVKM. CDR3 coding DNA: TGTGCCAGCAGTCCGGGAAACACCGGGGAGCTGTTTTTT. Translating it yields CASSPGNTGELFF.